A single sample gave rise to the 27 T cell receptor beta chains below, sequenced in a study of T-cell memory formation after mild COVID-19. TCRdb independently ran MiXCR on the 5' RACE reads; one entry per CDR3 protein. The table has 400,000 to 500,000 distinct CDR3 sequences, about 20% seen once. Sequencing used PBMCs or a T cell subset sorted from them (not recorded which). Receptors were obtained from a man between 18 and 35 years old who had mild COVID-19 (a few samples of this study predate the infection). Cell type and time point are not known.

The V gene is TRBV5-6, the J gene TRBJ1-1; no reliable D call. Germline V lookup: CDR1 SGHDT, CDR2 YYEEEE. CDR3 size: 13 residues. Between the trimmed V and J ends, which lost 4 bases and 1 base, there was a span of 8 bases. The CDR3 loop reads CASSQPPNTEAFF. The DNA of the CDR3 is TGTGCCAGCAGCCAACCACCGAACACTGAAGCTTTCTTT.

The chain uses TRBV15 and TRBJ1-2, with a weak D call TRBD1 (6 bases). V lost 7 bases and J 2 bases, leaving 11 bases between the germline ends. Germline loops: CDR1 LNHNV, CDR2 YYDKDF (reference sequence). The CDR3 loop spans 13 amino acids. The CDR3, as DNA: TGTGCCACCACCCAGGACAGAAACTATGGCTACACCTTC. Its translation: CATTQDRNYGYTF.

In its sample, this clonotype was seen many times. A much larger clone differs by one base, so this may be a read error. This rearrangement joins TRBV12-3 or TRBV12-4 to TRBJ1-4, with D maybe TRBD1 (6 bases). The CDR3 is made up of 12 amino acids. Deletions cut 6 bases from V and 8 bases from J, with 10 bases between. The CDR3 DNA follows: TGTGCCAGCAGCCGGACAGAAGAAAAACTGTTTTTT. It encodes CASSRTEEKLFF.

J is TRBJ2-5 and V is TRBV18; a weak D match, TRBD2 (7 bases). Trimming left V 0 bases short and J 1 base short, with 12 bases between. The CDR3 extends over 16 amino acids. Germline assignment: CDR1 KGHSH and CDR2 LQKENI. The CDR3 region has the DNA TGTGCCAGCTCACCACCGGCGGGGGCCCTCCAAGAGACCCAGTACTTC. Protein sequence: CASSPPAGALQETQYF.

The rearrangement uses TRBV4-2 and TRBJ1-5, with 11 bases matching TRBD1. Unmatched junction bases numbered 8, after V lost 1 base and J lost 0 bases. The CDR3 extends over 19 amino acids. The germline V gene encodes CDR1 LGHNA and CDR2 YNFKEQ. The CDR3 reads CASSQGEGTGGYSNQPQHF. The CDR3 nucleotides are TGTGCCAGCAGCCAAGGGGAAGGGACAGGGGGATATAGCAATCAGCCCCAGCATTTT.

This clonotype has only a few counts. V gene TRBV25-1 combines with J gene TRBJ1-2; 7 positions agree with TRBD1. Germline V lookup: CDR1 MGHDK, CDR2 SYGVNS. CDR3 length: 12 amino acids. After removal of 7 bases from V and 7 bases from J, the junction contained 6 bases not matched to a gene. The CDR3 here is CASNRGWGGYTF. The CDR3 DNA reads as TGTGCCAGCAACAGGGGCTGGGGTGGCTACACCTTC.

The J gene is TRBJ2-7, the V gene TRBV20-1; the D gene is possibly TRBD2 (5 bases). Deletions cut 6 bases from V and 9 bases from J, with 18 bases between. The CDR3 is made up of 12 amino acids. Germline assignment: CDR1 DFQATT and CDR2 SNEGSKA (reference sequence). The CDR3 is CSAEGATWGQYV. The CDR3 DNA reads TGCAGTGCAGAGGGCGCCACCTGGGGGCAGTACGTC.

The chain recombines TRBV10-3 with TRBJ2-7; 7 bases agree with TRBD1. This CDR3 has 13 residues. V was pared by 2 bases and J by 4 bases, with 2 bases of the junction left unmatched. Germline V gene sequence: CDR1 ENHRY, CDR2 SYGVKD. For the CDR3, the DNA is TGTGCCATCAGTGAGGGACAGGAATACGAGCAGTACTTC. Its translation: CAISEGQEYEQYF.

The rearrangement uses TRBV6-5 and TRBJ2-1; TRBD2 agrees at 8 bases. The CDR3 spans 14 residues. V gave up 4 bases and J gave up 5 bases; unmatched junction bases: 4. Germline V gene data show CDR1 as MNHEY and CDR2 as SVGAGI. The DNA for the CDR3 is TGTGCCAGCAGTTTATCCGGGGGGGACAATGAGCAGTTCTTC. Translating gives CASSLSGGDNEQFF.

The chain is built from TRBV29-1 and TRBJ1-3; D ambiguous. This CDR3 has 12 residues. The germline gives CDR1 SQVTM, CDR2 ANQGSEA. Between the trimmed V and J ends, which lost 7 bases and 0 bases, there was a span of 7 bases. The CDR3 DNA sequence: TGCAGCGCCCAAGTCTCTGGAAACACCATATATTTT. Its protein is CSAQVSGNTIYF.

This clonotype was counted between two and nine times. The chain employs TRBV6-5 and TRBJ2-7; D unresolved. Germline assignment: CDR1 MNHEY and CDR2 SVGAGI. The CDR3 has 12 residues. V lost 5 bases and J 5 bases, leaving 10 bases between the germline ends. CDR3 DNA: TGTGCCAGCAGTGCCGACATGAACGAGCAGTACTTC. It yields the protein CASSADMNEQYF.

This clonotype was observed many times. This chain connects TRBV20-1 to TRBJ2-1; a possible D gene is TRBD2 (7 bases). The germline V and J ends were trimmed by 6 bases and 3 bases, with 18 bases remaining between them. The germline V gene has CDR1 DFQATT and CDR2 SNEGSKA (reference sequence). The CDR3 is 15 amino acids. As DNA, the CDR3 is TGCAGTGCCCCTTCACCGGGGGGCCTCTACAATGAGCAGTTCTTC. This translates into CSAPSPGGLYNEQFF.

This clonotype was counted at least ten times. For the CDR3, the DNA is TGTGCCAGCTCACCACCGTTAAGTGGGGCCGCGGAGACCCAGTACTTC. This translates into CASSPPLSGAAETQYF. The chain couples TRBV18 to TRBJ2-5, with D perhaps matching TRBD1 (5 bases). The ends were cut back, 0 bases at V and 5 bases at J, with 16 bases in the middle. The germline V gene has CDR1 KGHSH and CDR2 LQKENI. This CDR3 is 16 amino acids long.

With respect to this clonotype: One junction end disagrees with the germline gene, perhaps due to a read error. The chain links TRBV15 to TRBJ1-1; D is undetermined. Per the germline V gene, CDR1 is LNHNV and CDR2 is YYDKDF (reference sequence). There are 16 residues in the CDR3. The CDR3 here is CDTSRDLSLMNTEAFF. CDR3 bases: TGTGACACCAGCAGAGATCTCAGCCTAATGAACACTGAAGCTTTCTTT.

This clonotype has a handful of counts. This chain uses TRBV5-1 with TRBJ2-7, with 15 positions matching TRBD2. The CDR3 has 17 amino acids. The germline CDR1 and CDR2 sequences are SGHRS and YFSETQ. The V and J ends lost 3 bases and 3 bases, in that order; junction bases with no gene match: 7. In DNA, the CDR3 is TGCGCCAGCAGCTCCGGGACTAGCGGGGGGTTATTCTACGAGCAGTACTTC. Protein sequence: CASSSGTSGGLFYEQYF.

A single count supports this clonotype. This chain uses TRBV20-1 with TRBJ1-1; no reliable D call. V lost 3 bases and J 4 bases, leaving 18 bases between the germline ends. The length of the CDR3 is 15 residues. The germline V gene has CDR1 DFQATT and CDR2 SNEGSKA (reference sequence). As DNA, the CDR3 is TGCAGTGCTAGCCTCCCCCAGCGGGGAAGCACTGAAGCTTTCTTT. Protein sequence: CSASLPQRGSTEAFF.

This clonotype appeared a single time. This chain connects TRBV3-1 to TRBJ2-4; 7 bases align to TRBD1. Per the germline V gene, CDR1 is LGHDT and CDR2 is YNNKEL (reference sequence). This CDR3 is 13 amino acids long. V gave up 4 bases and J gave up 7 bases; unmatched junction bases: 4. CDR3 in amino acids: CASSPSTGNIQYF. The DNA of the CDR3 is TGTGCCAGCAGCCCATCGACAGGGAACATTCAGTACTTC.

CDR3 in DNA: TGTGCCTGGAGTGTAGGAGGGACTAATGAAAAACTGTTTTTT. The encoded protein is CAWSVGGTNEKLFF. This sequence joins TRBV30 and TRBJ1-4; unclear D gene. Germline V CDR1 and CDR2: GTSNPN, SVGIG (reference sequence). The CDR3 has 14 amino acids. Trimming left V 0 bases short and J 2 bases short, with 7 bases between.

This clonotype was seen at least ten times. The chain uses TRBV5-1 and TRBJ2-1, with 12 bases that match TRBD2. Germline values: CDR1 SGHRS, CDR2 YFSETQ. The CDR3 length is 15 residues. V lost 3 bases and J lost 7; bases outside the gene matches: 5. CDR3 protein: CASSSLAGGQNEQFF. The CDR3, as DNA: TGCGCCAGCAGCTCCCTAGCGGGGGGGCAGAATGAGCAGTTCTTC.

This clonotype was seen repeatedly, ten times or more. The chain joins TRBV6-1 to TRBJ2-3; possible D gene TRBD1, 6 bases. This CDR3 has 14 amino acids. V lost 3 bases to trimming and J lost 0 bases, with 7 bases between them. Germline CDR1 reads MNHNS; CDR2 reads SASEGT. CDR3 in DNA: TGTGCCAGCAGTGAGGGACACAGCACAGATACGCAGTATTTT. This gives the protein CASSEGHSTDTQYF.

Only a few counts were recorded for this clonotype. The V and J genes are TRBV24-1 and TRBJ2-1; 8 bases fit TRBD2. The CDR3 consists of 14 residues. Germline CDR1 reads KGHDR; CDR2 reads SFDVKD. The V gene end was trimmed by 5 bases and the J gene end by 4 bases; junction bases not matched to a gene: 3. The DNA for the CDR3 is TGTGCCACCAGTGGGCCGGGGGGGTACAATGAGCAGTTCTTC. This codes for CATSGPGGYNEQFF.

The rearrangement uses TRBV4-3 and TRBJ1-1, with D possibly being TRBD1 (5 bases). V was trimmed by 1 base and J by 1 base, leaving 10 bases between them. Germline-derived CDR1 and CDR2 are LGHNA and YSLEER. The CDR3 consists of 15 residues. The CDR3 loop reads CASSQAAGRNTEAFF. CDR3 DNA: TGCGCCAGCAGCCAAGCGGCAGGGAGGAACACTGAAGCTTTCTTT.

The V call is TRBV19, the J call TRBJ2-2, with D possibly TRBD2 on 5 matching bases. The ends were cut back, 9 bases at V and 4 bases at J, with 15 bases in the middle. This CDR3 is built from 14 residues. The germline gives CDR1 LNHDA, CDR2 SQIVND (reference sequence). This chain's CDR3 is CARSPGSATGELFF. The CDR3 DNA sequence: TGTGCCAGGTCCCCGGGTAGCGCCACCGGGGAGCTGTTTTTT. The full variable domain, with the rest looked up from reference TRBV19 and TRBJ2-2, is DGGITQSPKYLFRKEGQNVTLSCEQNLNHDAMYWYRQDPGQGLRLIYYSQIVNDFQKGDIAEGYSVSREKKESFPLTVTSAQKNPTAFYLCARSPGSATGELFFGEGSRLTVL.

This clonotype was observed a handful of times. V usage is TRBV7-2 and J usage is TRBJ2-5, with 8 bases matching TRBD1. From germline, CDR1 is SGHTA and CDR2 FQGNSA. Trimming cost V 5 bases and J 1 base; bases outside gene matches: 6. The CDR3 loop spans 15 amino acids. The DNA of the CDR3 is TGTGCCAGCAGCAAAGACAGGGGAGGCCAAGAGACCCAGTACTTC. Residues: CASSKDRGGQETQYF.

The sample holds a few counts of this clonotype. This rearrangement joins TRBV6-2 or TRBV6-3 to TRBJ2-2; perhaps D is TRBD1 or TRBD2 (5 bases each). Per the germline V gene, CDR1 is MNHEY and CDR2 is SVGEGT. Trimming took off 6 bases at V and 4 bases at J, with 15 bases between the two ends. CDR3 length: 15 amino acids. CDR3 amino acids: CASRIEGLATGELFF. The CDR3 coding sequence is TGTGCCAGCAGAATAGAGGGGTTGGCCACCGGGGAGCTGTTTTTT.

This clonotype has just a few counts. This chain uses TRBV6-2 or TRBV6-3 with TRBJ2-1; D possibly uses TRBD1 or TRBD2 (6 bases each). The V gene lost 6 bases and the J gene lost 4 bases, with 19 bases spanning the gap. Germline CDR1 is MNHEY and CDR2 is SVGEGT. This CDR3 is built from 16 residues. CDR3 in DNA: TGTGCCAGCAGCCGCTCGGGGGCCGACTTATACAATGAGCAGTTCTTC. This sequence encodes CASSRSGADLYNEQFF.

The rearrangement joins TRBV4-1 to TRBJ2-7; 8 nucleotides match TRBD1. Unmatched junction bases numbered 5, after V lost 1 base and J lost 3 bases. The CDR3 is 15 residues long. From germline, CDR1 is MGHRA and CDR2 YSYEKL. CDR3 sequence reads: CASSQAGQGYYEQYF. CDR3 nucleotides: TGCGCCAGCAGCCAAGCCGGACAGGGCTACTACGAGCAGTACTTC.